The 24 T cell receptor beta chains below all came from one sample that was sequenced in a study of blood T cells in healthy people across ages. Primed by a sample-barcoded 5' primer and a J-beta primer mix, a second PCR proceeded for about 6 to 12 cycles. TCRdb reprocessed the 5' RACE reads with MiXCR, giving one entry per CDR3 protein. Of roughly 800,000 distinct CDR3 sequences in the sample, approximately 25% were seen once. These data also formed part of another study, on T cells of mothers and their children.

The specimen sequenced was blood. The receptors here all came from a boy aged 5 to 17 in good health.

In DNA, the CDR3 is TGCGCCAGCAGCCAAAGTCGGGGCGGCGACTACACCTTC. Amino acids: CASSQSRGGDYTF. V is TRBV4-3 and J is TRBJ1-2; the D gene is possibly TRBD1 (5 bases). Germline CDR1 and CDR2: LGHNA and YSLEER. V lost 2 bases to trimming and J lost 10 bases, with 14 bases between them. CDR3 length: 13 amino acids.

This chain links TRBV10-3 with TRBJ2-4, with D uncertain. This CDR3 spans 12 amino acids. With 2 bases removed from V and 15 bases from J, the gap between germline ends came to 14 bases. Germline V gene sequence: CDR1 ENHRY, CDR2 SYGVKD. The CDR3 DNA sequence: TGTGCCATCAGTGAGACAGCAGGTGTGCGGTACTTC. Amino acids: CAISETAGVRYF.

This clonotype was picked up a small number of times. The CDR3 here is CSARLGGEVNQPQHF. CDR3 nucleotides: TGCAGTGCTAGACTGGGGGGCGAGGTGAATCAGCCCCAGCATTTT. The rearrangement joins TRBV20-1 to TRBJ1-5, with D possibly TRBD1 on 6 matching bases. V lost 2 bases to trimming and J lost 4 bases, with 15 bases between them. Germline lookup yields CDR1 DFQATT and CDR2 SNEGSKA (reference sequence). The CDR3 is 15 amino acids.

This chain links TRBV20-1 with TRBJ2-7, with D tentatively TRBD2 (5 bases). V shed 0 bases and J shed 3 bases, with 9 bases lying between them. This CDR3 comprises 13 residues. CDR1 and CDR2 (germline): DFQATT, SNEGSKA (reference sequence). The CDR3 bases are TGCAGTGCTAGAGATACTAGTAGCTACGAGCAGTACTTC. This translates into CSARDTSSYEQYF.

In its sample, this clonotype was seen many times. This chain connects TRBV6-5 to TRBJ2-3; 13 nucleotides align to TRBD2. CDR1 MNHEY and CDR2 SVGAGI come from the germline V gene. The CDR3 loop spans 16 amino acids. V shed 2 bases, J shed 5 bases, and the junction held 4 bases outside the gene matches. Here the CDR3 DNA reads TGTGCCAGCAGTTACAGGACTAGCGGGGGTAGAGATACGCAGTATTTT. Protein: CASSYRTSGGRDTQYF.

The gene calls are TRBV7-9 and TRBJ1-2; weak D call: TRBD1 (5 bases). V gave up 3 bases and J gave up 5 bases, with 10 bases separating them. The CDR3 totals 13 residues. Germline CDR1 SEHNR, CDR2 FQNEAQ (reference sequence). CDR3 region: CASSLPTDYGYTF. The CDR3 region has the DNA TGTGCCAGCAGCTTGCCGACAGATTATGGCTACACCTTC.

The chain combines TRBV6-6 with TRBJ1-5; 10 bases align to TRBD1. From germline, CDR1 is MNHNY and CDR2 SVGAGI (reference sequence). V was clipped by 8 bases and J by 7 bases; unmatched bases: 5. CDR3 length: 13 amino acids. Written as DNA, the CDR3 is TGTGCCAGCCTCGGACAGGGGGAACAGCCCCAGCATTTT. It codes for CASLGQGEQPQHF.

The chain couples TRBV7-6 to TRBJ2-4, with D perhaps matching TRBD2 (6 bases). Germline V gene data show CDR1 as SGHVS and CDR2 as FNYEAQ. V lost 2 bases, J lost 0 bases, and 17 bases lay in between. The CDR3 is 18 amino acids. Here the CDR3 reads CASSLRTRGGAAKNIQYF. The DNA for the CDR3 is TGTGCCAGCAGCTTAAGAACTCGAGGCGGGGCAGCCAAAAACATTCAGTACTTC.

The chain recombines TRBV6-2 or TRBV6-3 with TRBJ2-1, with 9 bases identical to TRBD2. This CDR3 is built from 15 residues. The germline CDR1 and CDR2 sequences are MNHEY and SVGEGT. Trimming cost V 8 bases and J 0 bases; bases outside gene matches: 5. In DNA, the CDR3 is TGTGCCAGCGGGAGTAGCGGGGGCTCCTACAATGAGCAGTTCTTC. This encodes CASGSSGGSYNEQFF.

This clonotype came up a few times. The chain recombines TRBV6-5 with TRBJ2-5, with D possibly TRBD2 on 6 matching bases. This CDR3 is 11 amino acids long. Germline CDR1 reads MNHEY; CDR2 reads SVGAGI. Deletions cut 5 bases from V and 11 bases from J, with 12 bases between. Here the CDR3 reads CASSGGRRQYF. The DNA of the CDR3 is TGTGCCAGCAGTGGGGGGAGGCGGCAGTACTTC.

Comments on this clonotype: The missing conserved phenylalanine or tryptophan at the end of this CDR3 makes a read error likely. The chain has TRBV7-9 and TRBJ2-1; D is perhaps TRBD1 or TRBD2 (6 bases each). Germline values: CDR1 SEHNR, CDR2 FQNEAQ (reference sequence). The V end was cut by 6 bases, the J end by 5 bases, with 14 bases between. The CDR3 totals 14 residues. DNA for the CDR3: TGTGCCAGCAGGACAGGTGGGGGGAACAATGAGCAGTTCACC. This sequence encodes CASRTGGGNNEQFT.

V is TRBV25-1 and J is TRBJ2-5; D not certain. Matching the DNA end better, TRBJ2-7 makes the J call doubtful. Germline CDR1 MGHDK, CDR2 SYGVNS. The CDR3 consists of 13 residues. CDR3 sequence reads: CASSEYLRLEQYF. In nucleotides, the CDR3 is TGTGCCAGCAGTGAATATCTACGACTCGAGCAGTACTTC.

The V call is TRBV6-5, the J call TRBJ2-2; 8 bases line up with TRBD1. Looked up from germline, CDR1 is MNHEY and CDR2 is SVGAGI. The junction had 7 bases not matched to a gene; V was cut back by 8 bases and J by 5 bases. This CDR3 contains 14 residues. The chain's CDR3 is CASGRGRGTGELFF. CDR3 DNA sequence: TGTGCCAGCGGCAGGGGGCGCGGAACCGGGGAGCTGTTTTTT.

The gene calls are TRBV7-9 and TRBJ1-1; D gene unclear. This CDR3 has 13 residues. The germline CDR1 and CDR2 sequences are SEHNR and FQNEAQ (reference sequence). V shed 5 bases and J shed 6 bases, with 13 bases lying between them. Here the CDR3 reads CASSKPAGSEAFF. DNA for the CDR3: TGTGCCAGCAGCAAACCGGCAGGCTCTGAAGCTTTCTTT.

This clonotype was detected only a few times. This chain links TRBV24-1 with TRBJ2-5, with D hard to call. The end of the DNA aligns better with TRBJ2-1, so the J call may be wrong. The CDR3 loop spans 11 amino acids. The V gene's germline CDR1 is KGHDR and CDR2 SFDVKD. The CDR3 bases are TGTGCCACCAGTGTCGGGTATGAGCAGTTCTTC. Translating it yields CATSVGYEQFF.

The J gene is TRBJ1-1, the V gene TRBV12-3 or TRBV12-4; D is unresolved. The CDR3 is 13 residues long. The germline V and J ends were trimmed by 3 bases and 0 bases, with 5 bases remaining between them. The CDR3 bases are TGTGCCAGCAGTTTTGCACTGAACACTGAAGCTTTCTTT. It codes for CASSFALNTEAFF.

This clonotype was picked up a small number of times. J is TRBJ2-1 and V is TRBV20-1; 9 positions match TRBD2. In germline, CDR1 is DFQATT, CDR2 SNEGSKA (reference sequence). The J segment lost 9 bases and the V segment lost 4 bases, leaving 22 bases of the junction unmatched. The CDR3 sequence is 18 residues long. CDR3 nucleotide sequence: TGCAGTGCTACTCGGGACAGTATCACGGTAGCGGGGGAAGGTGAGCAGTTCTTC. Translating it yields CSATRDSITVAGEGEQFF.

This clonotype was seen only a few times. The V call is TRBV29-1, the J call TRBJ2-5; D may be TRBD2 (5 bases). V was pared by 6 bases and J by 7 bases, with 9 bases between. The CDR3 has 10 residues. The germline V gene has CDR1 SQVTM and CDR2 ANQGSEA. CDR3 protein: CSVQEGTQYF. The CDR3 DNA reads as TGCAGCGTCCAAGAGGGGACCCAGTACTTC.

This clonotype was recorded a few times. V and J are TRBV2 and TRBJ2-4; 7 positions match TRBD1. With 5 bases clipped from V and 8 bases from J, the junction kept 12 bases outside the gene matches. Germline-derived CDR1 and CDR2 are SNHLY and FYNNEI. The CDR3 sequence is 15 residues long. The DNA of the CDR3 is TGTGCCAGCAGTTCGACAGGGACGACTCGGGACATTCAGTACTTC. This encodes CASSSTGTTRDIQYF.

This clonotype was observed a handful of times. The chain joins TRBV7-2 to TRBJ2-7; D ambiguous. Deletions cut 1 base from V and 0 bases from J, with 10 bases between. This CDR3 spans 15 amino acids. The germline CDR1 and CDR2 sequences are SGHTA and FQGNSA. This CDR3 is CASSLGHSNSYEQYF. The CDR3 DNA sequence: TGTGCCAGCAGCTTAGGACACTCGAACTCCTACGAGCAGTACTTC.

The rearrangement links TRBV21-1 to TRBJ1-4. TRBV21-1 is a pseudogene locus. There are 14 residues in the CDR3. In nucleotides, the CDR3 is TGTGCCAGCAGCCGTTCGAGAACTAATGAAAGACTGTTTTTT. Amino acids: CASSRSRTNERLFF.

This chain connects TRBV29-1 to TRBJ2-3; D gene uncertain. CDR1 and CDR2 (germline): SQVTM, ANQGSEA. This CDR3 region has 14 residues. V lost 4 bases to trimming and J lost 5 bases, with 16 bases between them. The chain's CDR3 is CSVGGPQSGDTQYF. The CDR3 nucleotides read TGCAGCGTTGGTGGACCCCAATCTGGAGATACGCAGTATTTT.

J is TRBJ2-5 and V is TRBV9; D ambiguous. Trimming removed 0 bases from V and 2 bases from J, with 8 bases in between. CDR3 length equals 14 residues. From germline, CDR1 is SGDLS and CDR2 YYNGEE. The CDR3 nucleotides read TGTGCCAGCAGCGTAGAGGCCTTACAAGAGACCCAGTACTTC. It is translated as CASSVEALQETQYF.

This clonotype was picked up a small number of times. The rearrangement links TRBV7-9 to TRBJ1-1, with no clear D. Germline CDR1 is SEHNR and CDR2 is FQNEAQ (reference sequence). With 3 bases removed from V and 1 base from J, the gap between germline ends came to 15 bases. The CDR3 is 16 residues long. In DNA, the CDR3 is TGTGCCAGCAGCTTCCCCCGATACGACGGGAACACTGAAGCTTTCTTT. Translating it yields CASSFPRYDGNTEAFF.